One sample yielded the 5 T cell receptor beta chains listed below, sequenced in a study of T cells in Graves' hyperthyroidism and ophthalmopathy. Template material for amplifying TCR beta CDR3 regions consisted of RNA transcripts. Using the HTBI primer set, a first-round RT-PCR was run on the TCR CDR3. TCRdb recomputed calls from the multiplex PCR reads with MiXCR, one row per CDR3 protein. The sample holds about 640,000 distinct CDR3 sequences, 20% seen once. Sequences were obtained from blood. All receptors come from a man aged 25 to 40 with Graves' ophthalmopathy.

The J gene is TRBJ1-1, the V gene TRBV11-2, with TRBD1 identical over 8 bases. The CDR3 totals 15 residues. With V trimmed by 7 bases and J by 1 base, 8 bases remained unmatched. Germline CDR1 reads SGHAT; CDR2 reads FQNNGV. The CDR3 protein is CASISYGQGNTEAFF. As DNA, the CDR3 is TGTGCCAGCATCTCCTACGGACAGGGGAACACTGAAGCTTTCTTT.

This clonotype was seen a handful of times. This chain connects TRBV11-2 to TRBJ2-7, with D unresolved. This CDR3 is built from 14 residues. Per the germline V gene, CDR1 is SGHAT and CDR2 is FQNNGV. The V gene lost 3 bases and the J gene lost 0 bases, with 9 bases spanning the gap. CDR3 region: CASSLYRSSYEQYF. In DNA form, the CDR3 reads TGTGCCAGCAGCTTGTACAGAAGCTCCTACGAGCAGTACTTC.

This clonotype has only a few counts. J is TRBJ2-5 and V is TRBV2; 16 bases are a match to TRBD2. The CDR3 runs to 18 residues. The germline CDR1 and CDR2 sequences are SNHLY and FYNNEI. V was pared by 6 bases and J by 4 bases, with 11 bases of the junction left unmatched. CDR3 sequence reads: CASRDGTSGRALPETQYF. CDR3 nucleotides: TGTGCCAGCAGGGACGGGACTAGCGGGAGGGCCCTCCCAGAGACCCAGTACTTC.

The V gene is TRBV20-1, the J gene TRBJ2-1, with 7 bases lining up with TRBD2. This CDR3 has 15 residues. Per germline, CDR1 DFQATT and CDR2 SNEGSKA (reference sequence). V trimming: 5 bases; J trimming: 5 bases; junction bases outside the gene matches: 12. CDR3 DNA: TGCAGTGCTCTTCAAAGCGGGGCCCCGAACAATGAGCAGTTCTTC. Translation gives CSALQSGAPNNEQFF.

The chain employs TRBV28 and TRBJ2-5, with D possibly matching TRBD1 (5 bases). Trimming took off 7 bases at V and 1 base at J, with 13 bases between the two ends. Germline V CDR1 and CDR2: MDHEN, SYDVKM. The CDR3 has 14 residues. Here the CDR3 reads CASTAVGAQETQYF. The CDR3 region has the DNA TGTGCCAGCACTGCCGTAGGGGCCCAAGAGACCCAGTACTTC. The variable domain in full, with the rest retrieved from reference TRBV28 and TRBJ2-5, is DVKVTQSSRYLVKRTGEKVFLECVQDMDHENMFWYRQDPGLGLRLIYFSYDVKMKEKGDIPEGYSVSREKKERFSLILESASTNQTSMYLCASTAVGAQETQYFGPGTRLLVL.